A single sample gave rise to the 17 T cell receptor beta chains below, sequenced in a study of a mutant IDH1 vaccine in newly diagnosed glioma. Antigens for these TCRs are unknown. The time point: week 47, end of study. Each dose of the vaccine consisted of 300 ug of mutant IDH1 20-mer peptide, with topical imiquimod. Sequencing used immunoSEQ multiplex PCR; TCRdb keeps in-frame clones, though not all of them. Here the sample spans approximately 32,000 clones, roughly 89% being singletons. The source material was PBMCs, sampled from a glioma patient whose treatment included an IDH1 peptide vaccine. These receptors were taken from a man in his forties with glioma.

V usage is TRBV6-6 and J usage is TRBJ1-2; 8 bases are a match to TRBD1. The CDR3 length is 14 residues. Trimming at V came to 5 bases and at J to 6 bases, leaving 8 bases not matched to a gene. CDR1 is MNHNY and CDR2 is SVGAGI in the germline V gene (reference sequence). The CDR3 protein is CASSTGQGVHGYTF. DNA for the CDR3: TGTGCCAGCAGTACCGGACAGGGCGTACATGGCTACACCTTC.

The gene calls are TRBV19 and TRBJ2-1, with 9 bases fitting TRBD2. After removal of 6 bases from V and 5 bases from J, the junction contained 8 bases not matched to a gene. The CDR3 has 15 residues. Germline loops: CDR1 LNHDA, CDR2 SQIVND (reference sequence). The CDR3: CASRRGGLPNNEQFF. In DNA, the CDR3 is TGTGCCAGTAGGCGGGGGGGACTGCCCAACAATGAGCAGTTCTTC.

V usage is TRBV15 and J usage is TRBJ1-5, with D uncertain. CDR1 is LNHNV, CDR2 YYDKDF, per germline (reference sequence). The germline V and J ends were trimmed by 0 bases and 0 bases, with 9 bases remaining between them. The CDR3 runs to 16 residues. The CDR3: CATSRDSGYSNQPQHF. In DNA, the CDR3 is TGTGCCACCAGCAGAGATAGCGGGTATAGCAATCAGCCCCAGCATTTT.

This chain connects TRBV7-8 to TRBJ1-1; 7 nucleotides line up with TRBD1. CDR3 size: 14 residues. V lost 3 bases, J lost 6 bases, and 7 bases stayed unmatched. Germline V gives CDR1 SGHVS, CDR2 FQNEAQ. CDR3 amino acids: CASSFQGVGPEAFF. The CDR3 coding sequence is TGTGCCAGCAGCTTTCAGGGGGTGGGGCCTGAAGCTTTCTTT. Filled out from reference TRBV7-8 and TRBJ1-1, the complete variable domain reads GAGVSQSPRYKVAKRGQDVALRCDPISGHVSLFWYQQALGQGPEFLTYFQNEAQLDKSGLPSDRFFAERPEGSVSTLKIQRTQQEDSAVYLCASSFQGVGPEAFFGQGTRLTVV.

The DNA for the CDR3 is TGTGCCAGCAGCCTTAGAGACCCCATGGGCTCCAATGAGCAGTTCTTC. Protein sequence: CASSLRDPMGSNEQFF. This chain links TRBV7-8 with TRBJ2-1; D is uncertain. The CDR3 extends over 16 amino acids. The germline V gene encodes CDR1 SGHVS and CDR2 FQNEAQ. Trimming pared 5 bases from V and 6 bases from J, leaving 20 bases between.

The genes are TRBV19 and TRBJ1-5; D is ambiguous. Germline V gene lookup returns CDR1 LNHDA and CDR2 SQIVND (reference sequence). V lost 9 bases and J lost 3, with 18 bases in between. This CDR3 spans 15 amino acids. CDR3 sequence: CASHEGRVSNQPQHF. CDR3 bases: TGTGCCAGCCACGAAGGACGGGTATCCAATCAGCCCCAGCATTTT. Drawing the rest from reference TRBV19 and TRBJ1-5, the complete variable domain is DGGITQSPKYLFRKEGQNVTLSCEQNLNHDAMYWYRQDPGQGLRLIYYSQIVNDFQKGDIAEGYSVSREKKESFPLTVTSAQKNPTAFYLCASHEGRVSNQPQHFGDGTRLSIL.

The chain uses TRBV5-1 and TRBJ1-2, with no clear D. V lost 0 bases and J lost 2, with 8 bases in between. CDR1 is SGHRS, CDR2 YFSETQ, per germline. CDR3 size: 14 residues. CDR3 nucleotide sequence: TGCGCCAGCAGCTTGGCTACCCAGAACTATGGCTACACCTTC. Its translation is CASSLATQNYGYTF.

The CDR3 DNA reads TGTGCCAGCAGTGAATCTCGACGTGGCAGGGGAAACACTGAAGCTTTCTTT. It is translated as CASSESRRGRGNTEAFF. The gene calls are TRBV6-1 and TRBJ1-1; tentative D call: TRBD1 (6 bases). Trimming stripped 2 bases from V and 2 bases from J, with 18 bases between. CDR1 is MNHNS, CDR2 SASEGT, per germline. This CDR3 region has 17 residues.

The J gene is TRBJ2-7, the V gene TRBV18; 9 bases align to TRBD1. This CDR3 comprises 14 residues. J was trimmed by 2 bases and V by 2 bases; bases with no gene match: 1. Germline V CDR1 and CDR2: KGHSH, LQKENI. CDR3 nucleotides: TGTGCCAGCTCACCAGGGACAGGGCCCTACGAGCAGTACGTC. It is translated as CASSPGTGPYEQYV.

In regard to this clone: This CDR3 is also generated by other DNA sequences in the sample. The V and J genes are TRBV27 and TRBJ1-5; D gene unclear. Per the germline V gene, CDR1 is MNHEY and CDR2 is SMNVEV (reference sequence). This CDR3 has 13 residues. V lost 1 base and J 4 bases, leaving 5 bases between the germline ends. The CDR3 spells CASSLWGNQPQHF. The CDR3 region has the DNA TGTGCCAGCAGTTTATGGGGAAATCAGCCCCAGCATTTT.

This chain connects TRBV19 to TRBJ1-6; D not certain. CDR3 length equals 15 residues. Germline V gene lookup returns CDR1 LNHDA and CDR2 SQIVND (reference sequence). The V and J ends lost 3 bases and 9 bases respectively, with 15 bases between them. The CDR3 loop reads CASSISPGSRSPLHF. For the CDR3, the DNA is TGTGCCAGTAGTATTTCCCCGGGGAGCCGTTCACCCCTCCACTTT.

The V gene is TRBV4-3, the J gene TRBJ2-5; 7 bases align to TRBD2. This CDR3 comprises 14 residues. The V and J ends lost 1 base and 5 bases, in that order; junction bases with no gene match: 4. Germline values: CDR1 LGHNA, CDR2 YSLEER. The CDR3 nucleotides are TGCGCCAGCAGCCAAGGCGGGAGAAGGGAGACCCAGTACTTC. It translates to CASSQGGRRETQYF.

The chain combines TRBV28 with TRBJ1-5, with 9 nucleotides matching TRBD1. Germline V CDR1 and CDR2: MDHEN, SYDVKM. The CDR3 consists of 15 residues. The V gene end was trimmed by 6 bases and the J gene end by 5 bases; junction bases not matched to a gene: 8. CDR3 region: CASRNRGPADQPQHF. The CDR3 bases are TGTGCCAGCAGAAACAGGGGGCCGGCTGATCAGCCCCAGCATTTT.

The genes are TRBV7-9 and TRBJ2-7, with D tentatively TRBD1 (7 bases). The germline V gene has CDR1 SEHNR and CDR2 FQNEAQ (reference sequence). Deletions cut 4 bases from V and 5 bases from J, with 21 bases between. The CDR3 runs to 16 residues. CDR3 nucleotides: TGTGCCAGCAGCTGGGGGCCGGAGGGGGCGTCCAACGAGCAGTACTTC. It yields the protein CASSWGPEGASNEQYF.

The CDR3 DNA reads as TGTGCCAGCAGCTTAGCGGGACAGACGTACGAGCAGTACTTC. Translation: CASSLAGQTYEQYF. The V and J genes are TRBV7-9 and TRBJ2-7; 7 nucleotides agree with TRBD1. The germline V gene has CDR1 SEHNR and CDR2 FQNEAQ (reference sequence). This CDR3 spans 14 amino acids. V was clipped by 0 bases and J by 4 bases; unmatched bases: 3. Full variable domain (rest looked up from reference TRBV7-9 and TRBJ2-7): DTGVSQNPRHKITKRGQNVTFRCDPISEHNRLYWYRQTLGQGPEFLTYFQNEAQLEKSRLLSDRFSAERPKGSFSTLEIQRTEQGDSAMYLCASSLAGQTYEQYFGPGTRLTVT.

J is TRBJ1-4 and V is TRBV27; D uncertain. V was pared by 2 bases and J by 9 bases, with 10 bases between. Germline CDR1 and CDR2: MNHEY and SMNVEV (reference sequence). The CDR3 covers 13 residues. CDR3 coding DNA: TGTGCCAGCAGTTTAGAACTAGGCAAAAAACTGTTTTTT. It translates to CASSLELGKKLFF.

This chain uses TRBV7-9 with TRBJ1-2; TRBD1 might be the D (6 bases). Germline values: CDR1 SEHNR, CDR2 FQNEAQ (reference sequence). The CDR3 consists of 16 residues. Trimming took 4 bases from V and 2 from J, leaving 17 bases between them. The DNA for the CDR3 is TGTGCCAGCAGCTCCATCTACGGGGGCGAGAACTATGGCTACACCTTC. Amino acid sequence: CASSSIYGGENYGYTF.